Shown below are 30 T cell receptor beta chains from a single sample sequenced in a study of cytomegalovirus exposure and HLA in healthy donors. A multiplex PCR was run with 60 Vbeta primers and 13 Jbeta primers. Sequencing was performed with immunoSEQ multiplex PCR; in TCRdb, only in-frame clones are kept and a portion is missing. The data show fewer than 150,000 clones, approximately 80% seen once. Sequencing used PBMCs. The receptors come from a man between 45 and 60 years old in good health and CMV-seronegative.

This chain links TRBV11-1 with TRBJ2-6; 7 bases fit TRBD1. V lost 5 bases, J lost 0 bases, and 1 base stayed unmatched. Germline V gives CDR1 SGHAT, CDR2 FQDESV (reference sequence). CDR3 length: 15 amino acids. The CDR3 nucleotides are TGTGCCAGCAGCCGACAGGGCTCTGGGGCCAACGTCCTGACTTTC. This codes for CASSRQGSGANVLTF. The full variable domain, rest sourced from reference TRBV11-1 and TRBJ2-6, is EAEVAQSPRYKITEKSQAVAFWCDPISGHATLYWYRQILGQGPELLVQFQDESVVDDSQLPKDRFSAERLKGVDSTLKIQPAELGDSAMYLCASSRQGSGANVLTFGAGSRLTVL.

This clone showed up just once. The chain has TRBV7-3 and TRBJ2-1; 7 bases fit TRBD2. With 5 bases clipped from V and 10 bases from J, the junction kept 11 bases outside the gene matches. CDR3 length: 14 amino acids. Per germline, CDR1 SGHTA and CDR2 FQGTGA. In DNA form, the CDR3 reads TGTGCCAGCAGCCTTAAAGGGAGGGGAGCAGAGCAGTTCTTC. It specifies CASSLKGRGAEQFF.

The CDR3: CASSQTGGAIGNIQYF. The CDR3 nucleotides are TGTGCCAGCAGCCAGACAGGGGGCGCGATCGGGAACATTCAGTACTTC. The rearrangement links TRBV7-9 to TRBJ2-4, with 10 positions matching TRBD1. Germline V lookup: CDR1 SEHNR, CDR2 FQNEAQ (reference sequence). The J segment lost 7 bases and the V segment lost 5 bases, leaving 11 bases of the junction unmatched. This CDR3 contains 16 residues.

This clone was counted a few times. The chain carries TRBV28 and TRBJ1-4; 8 positions match TRBD1. CDR3 length equals 14 residues. The V gene's germline CDR1 is MDHEN and CDR2 SYDVKM. The V and J ends lost 8 bases and 10 bases, in that order; junction bases with no gene match: 12. The CDR3 loop is CASLQGGSIGKLFF. CDR3 bases: TGTGCCAGCTTACAGGGGGGGTCTATAGGAAAACTGTTTTTT.

This clone occurred a few times. The V gene is TRBV19, the J gene TRBJ2-4, with 11 bases fitting TRBD1. CDR3 length equals 15 residues. V gave up 6 bases and J gave up 8 bases; unmatched junction bases: 9. Germline CDR1 and CDR2: LNHDA and SQIVND (reference sequence). The DNA for the CDR3 is TGTGCCAGTAGGGGACAGGGGGTAACGTGGGACATTCAGTACTTC. It codes for CASRGQGVTWDIQYF.

V usage is TRBV15 and J usage is TRBJ1-1; D call uncertain. Per the germline V gene, CDR1 is LNHNV and CDR2 is YYDKDF (reference sequence). V was shortened by 5 bases and J by 3 bases, with 16 bases between the two germline ends. The CDR3 is 15 residues long. The CDR3 region is CATSLDRVTDTEAFF. The CDR3, as DNA: TGTGCCACCAGCCTAGACCGGGTTACGGACACTGAAGCTTTCTTT.

The genes are TRBV2 and TRBJ1-1, with D possibly matching TRBD1 (6 bases). The CDR3 is 14 residues long. V was trimmed by 4 bases and J by 3 bases, leaving 12 bases between them. In germline, CDR1 is SNHLY, CDR2 FYNNEI. The CDR3 DNA follows: TGTGCCAGCAGTGCACAGGGCGAGGACACTGAAGCTTTCTTT. Translation gives CASSAQGEDTEAFF.

The V gene is TRBV10-3, the J gene TRBJ2-1; 12 nucleotides match TRBD2. V lost 8 bases, J lost 5 bases, and 13 bases stayed unmatched. Per the germline V gene, CDR1 is ENHRY and CDR2 is SYGVKD. There are 17 residues in the CDR3. The CDR3 sequence is CAIGGASGRAGDNEQFF. Written as DNA, the CDR3 is TGTGCCATCGGGGGGGCTAGCGGGAGGGCCGGGGACAATGAGCAGTTCTTC.

The chain uses TRBV7-2 and TRBJ2-3; D is undetermined. The CDR3 totals 14 residues. Germline CDR1 and CDR2: SGHTA and FQGNSA. Deletions cut 7 bases from V and 0 bases from J, with 11 bases between. The CDR3 sequence: CASNPLTSTDTQYF. CDR3 coding DNA: TGTGCCAGCAACCCTTTAACTAGCACAGATACGCAGTATTTT.

This chain joins TRBV2 and TRBJ1-5; the match to TRBD1 covers 8 bases. V shed 7 bases and J 1 base; nucleotides not matched to a gene: 6. This CDR3 spans 15 amino acids. Per germline, CDR1 SNHLY and CDR2 FYNNEI. The DNA of the CDR3 is TGTGCCAGCATGGTAAACAGGGGGAGCAATCAGCCCCAGCATTTT. Translating gives CASMVNRGSNQPQHF.

V and J are TRBV7-3 and TRBJ2-2; 9 nucleotides match TRBD2. Germline values: CDR1 SGHTA, CDR2 FQGTGA. V lost 5 bases to trimming and J lost 5 bases; unmatched junction nucleotides: 12. The CDR3 loop spans 17 amino acids. The CDR3 DNA reads as TGTGCCAGCAGCCCGAGAGTAGCGGGAGCGGATACCGGGGAGCTGTTTTTT. Translated: CASSPRVAGADTGELFF.

V usage is TRBV2 and J usage is TRBJ1-6; no firm D call. CDR3 length equals 13 residues. The V end lost 6 bases, the J end lost 8 bases, and 11 bases lay between the germline ends. The germline gives CDR1 SNHLY, CDR2 FYNNEI. CDR3 loop: CASSSIQDSPLHF. In DNA, the CDR3 is TGTGCCAGCAGCAGTATCCAGGATTCACCCCTCCACTTT.

A few counts support this clone. Distinct nucleotide sequences in the sample also encode this CDR3. The chain has TRBV25-1 and TRBJ2-3; D is possibly TRBD2 (6 bases). CDR3 length equals 15 residues. Trimming shortened V by 3 bases and J by 3 bases, and 13 bases separated the two germline ends. CDR1 is MGHDK and CDR2 is SYGVNS in the germline V gene. CDR3: CASSEPGEGTDTQYF. The DNA of the CDR3 is TGTGCCAGCAGTGAGCCGGGAGAAGGGACAGATACGCAGTATTTT.

This sequence joins TRBV7-2 and TRBJ2-5; 13 bases line up with TRBD2. CDR3 size: 15 residues. CDR1 is SGHTA and CDR2 is FQGNSA in the germline V gene. V lost 6 bases and J lost 4; bases outside the gene matches: 5. The CDR3 DNA reads TGTGCCAGCAGTCGGACTAGCGGGAGCGGAGAGACCCAGTACTTC. It specifies CASSRTSGSGETQYF.

J is TRBJ2-2 and V is TRBV5-4, with a tentative D call TRBD1 (6 bases). The CDR3 spans 12 residues. Germline CDR1 and CDR2: SGHNT and YYREEE (reference sequence). The ends were cut back, 6 bases at V and 6 bases at J, with 9 bases in the middle. Here the CDR3 reads CASKKGAGELFF. The DNA of the CDR3 is TGTGCCAGCAAAAAGGGGGCCGGGGAGCTGTTTTTT.

The chain carries TRBV19 and TRBJ1-4, with D possibly TRBD1 on 5 matching bases. The CDR3 contains 14 residues. Germline lookup yields CDR1 LNHDA and CDR2 SQIVND (reference sequence). V shed 4 bases and J shed 7 bases, with 13 bases lying between them. The CDR3 nucleotides read TGTGCCAGTAGTAGTCAGGGATTGACTGAAAAACTGTTTTTT. Amino acid sequence: CASSSQGLTEKLFF.

J is TRBJ1-5 and V is TRBV28, with D unresolved. The CDR3 is 11 residues long. Between the trimmed V and J ends, which lost 5 bases and 5 bases, there was a span of 4 bases. Germline assignment: CDR1 MDHEN and CDR2 SYDVKM. The DNA for the CDR3 is TGTGCCAGCAGTCTTGATCAGCCCCAGCATTTT. Its protein product is CASSLDQPQHF.

This clone was observed a handful of times. This chain joins TRBV6-5 and TRBJ1-1; TRBD1 agrees at 12 bases. The J segment lost 3 bases and the V segment lost 5 bases, leaving 4 bases of the junction unmatched. This CDR3 region has 15 residues. In germline, CDR1 is MNHEY, CDR2 SVGAGI. The CDR3 sequence is CASSRDRGPDTEAFF. DNA for the CDR3: TGTGCCAGCAGTCGGGACAGGGGGCCGGACACTGAAGCTTTCTTT.

This clone was recorded a few times. The rearrangement uses TRBV15 and TRBJ1-3; D possibly corresponds to TRBD1 (6 bases). V gave up 4 bases and J gave up 2 bases, with 9 bases separating them. Germline values: CDR1 LNHNV, CDR2 YYDKDF (reference sequence). CDR3 length equals 14 residues. This CDR3 reads CATSTRQAGNTIYF. In DNA form, the CDR3 reads TGTGCCACCAGCACTAGACAGGCTGGAAACACCATATATTTT. The variable domain in full, completed from reference TRBV15 and TRBJ1-3, reads DAMVIQNPRYQVTQFGKPVTLSCSQTLNHNVMYWYQQKSSQAPKLLFHYYDKDFNNEADTPDNFQSRRPNTSFCFLDIRSPGLGDTAMYLCATSTRQAGNTIYFGEGSWLTVV.

This clone was detected once. The chain's CDR3 is CSASGLAGGPYQNEQFF. The CDR3, as DNA: TGCAGCGCCTCGGGACTAGCGGGAGGCCCCTACCAAAATGAGCAGTTCTTC. This chain uses TRBV29-1 with TRBJ2-1, with 15 bases fitting TRBD2. The junction had 14 bases not matched to a gene; V was cut back by 7 bases and J by 7 bases. CDR1 is SQVTM and CDR2 is ANQGSEA in the germline V gene. The length of the CDR3 is 17 residues.

The chain has TRBV28 and TRBJ1-3, with 7 bases identical to TRBD1. With 5 bases clipped from V and 2 bases from J, the junction kept 3 bases outside the gene matches. Germline CDR1 reads MDHEN; CDR2 reads SYDVKM. This CDR3 has 14 residues. The CDR3: CASSRDRAGNTIYF. The CDR3 region has the DNA TGTGCCAGCAGTCGTGACAGGGCTGGAAACACCATATATTTT.

The gene calls are TRBV28 and TRBJ1-5; no clear D gene. From germline, CDR1 is MDHEN and CDR2 SYDVKM. The CDR3 is made up of 15 amino acids. The ends were cut back, 1 base at V and 4 bases at J, with 11 bases in the middle. The CDR3 nucleotides read TGTGCCAGCAGTTTATTAACGTACCGGAATCAGCCCCAGCATTTT. It yields the protein CASSLLTYRNQPQHF.

The genes are TRBV19 and TRBJ2-3; TRBD2 aligns across 8 bases. CDR3 length: 15 amino acids. The germline gives CDR1 LNHDA, CDR2 SQIVND (reference sequence). Trimming at V came to 9 bases and at J to 3 bases, leaving 11 bases not matched to a gene. The CDR3 nucleotides are TGTGCCAGCCGGGGGGCGGGAGGAGGGACAGATACGCAGTATTTT. Translating it yields CASRGAGGGTDTQYF.

The J gene is TRBJ2-5, the V gene TRBV10-3; D remains unclear. The length of the CDR3 is 14 residues. CDR1 and CDR2 from the germline V gene are ENHRY and SYGVKD. V dropped 5 bases and J dropped 5 bases, with 15 bases sitting between them. The CDR3: CAISPSDKDETQYF. Written as DNA, the CDR3 is TGTGCCATCAGTCCAAGCGATAAAGATGAGACCCAGTACTTC.

The V gene is TRBV11-2, the J gene TRBJ2-1; D is unclear. The CDR3 runs to 12 residues. V gave up 0 bases and J gave up 9 bases, with 6 bases separating them. The V gene's germline CDR1 is SGHAT and CDR2 FQNNGV. CDR3 region: CASSLDSLEQFF. In DNA, the CDR3 is TGTGCCAGCAGCTTAGATTCCCTTGAGCAGTTCTTC.

This chain connects TRBV27 to TRBJ2-6; possibly TRBD1 for D (5 bases). CDR3 length: 15 residues. The V and J ends lost 3 bases and 2 bases respectively, with 8 bases between them. CDR1 is MNHEY and CDR2 is SMNVEV in the germline V gene (reference sequence). The CDR3 region has the DNA TGTGCCAGCAGTTTCCGCAGGGCTGGGGCCAACGTCCTGACTTTC. Protein sequence: CASSFRRAGANVLTF.

The V gene is TRBV7-2, the J gene TRBJ2-7; 9 bases map to TRBD1. Looked up from germline, CDR1 is SGHTA and CDR2 is FQGNSA. This CDR3 spans 16 amino acids. J lost 0 bases, V lost 4 bases, and 7 bases had no gene match. The CDR3 region is CASSSQGAASSYEQYF. The CDR3 coding sequence is TGTGCCAGCAGCTCACAGGGGGCGGCCAGCTCCTACGAGCAGTACTTC. Variable domain in full (rest from reference TRBV7-2 and TRBJ2-7): GAGVSQSPSNKVTEKGKDVELRCDPISGHTALYWYRQSLGQGLEFLIYFQGNSAPDKSGLPSDRFSAERTGGSVSTLTIQRTQQEDSAVYLCASSSQGAASSYEQYFGPGTRLTVT.

The genes are TRBV18 and TRBJ2-1, with 7 bases fitting TRBD1. The trim removed 4 bases at V and 3 bases at J, leaving 6 bases unmatched. Germline V gene lookup returns CDR1 KGHSH and CDR2 LQKENI. The CDR3 runs 15 residues. The CDR3 DNA follows: TGTGCCAGCTCACGGAACCCAGGGGGCTACAATGAGCAGTTCTTC. Residues: CASSRNPGGYNEQFF.

The CDR3 bases are TGCGCCACCGCGGTTAATCGGGACAGGGGGCGACAGGGCTACACCTTC. Translated, it gives CATAVNRDRGRQGYTF. The rearrangement links TRBV5-1 to TRBJ1-2, with 12 bases fitting TRBD1. The CDR3 length is 16 residues. V was clipped by 9 bases and J by 8 bases; unmatched bases: 17. CDR1 and CDR2 from the germline V gene are SGHRS and YFSETQ.

The sample holds one count of this clone. The V and J genes are TRBV7-9 and TRBJ1-3; the D is unclear. Trimming removed 5 bases at V and 4 bases at J, with 3 bases between. The CDR3 loop spans 11 amino acids. Germline V CDR1 and CDR2: SEHNR, FQNEAQ (reference sequence). In DNA form, the CDR3 reads TGTGCCAGCAGCCGGGGAAACACCATATATTTT. Translating gives CASSRGNTIYF.